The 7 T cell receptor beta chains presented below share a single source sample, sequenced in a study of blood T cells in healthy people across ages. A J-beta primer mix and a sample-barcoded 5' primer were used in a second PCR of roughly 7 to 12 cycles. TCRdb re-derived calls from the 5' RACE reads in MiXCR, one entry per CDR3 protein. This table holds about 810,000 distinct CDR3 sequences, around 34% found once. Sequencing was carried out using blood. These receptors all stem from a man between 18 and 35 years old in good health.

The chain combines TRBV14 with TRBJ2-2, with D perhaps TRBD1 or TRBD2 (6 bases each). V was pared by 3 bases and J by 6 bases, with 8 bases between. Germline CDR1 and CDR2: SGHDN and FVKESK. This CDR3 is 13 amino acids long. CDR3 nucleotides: TGTGCCAGCAGCCACGGGGGCCCCGGGGAGCTGTTTTTT. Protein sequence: CASSHGGPGELFF.

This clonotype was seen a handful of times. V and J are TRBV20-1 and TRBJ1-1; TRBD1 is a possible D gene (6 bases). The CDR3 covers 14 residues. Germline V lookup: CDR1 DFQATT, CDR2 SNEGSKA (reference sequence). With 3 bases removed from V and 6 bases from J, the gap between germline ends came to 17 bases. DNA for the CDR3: TGCAGTGCTAGGGGGGGGCCGTTAATCCCTGAAGCTTTCTTT. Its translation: CSARGGPLIPEAFF.

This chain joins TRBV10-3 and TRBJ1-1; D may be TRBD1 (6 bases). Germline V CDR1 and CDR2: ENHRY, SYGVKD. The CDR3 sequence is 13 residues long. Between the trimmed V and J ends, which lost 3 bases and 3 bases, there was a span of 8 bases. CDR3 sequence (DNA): TGTGCCATCAGTGAAGGACAGTACACTGAAGCTTTCTTT. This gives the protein CAISEGQYTEAFF.

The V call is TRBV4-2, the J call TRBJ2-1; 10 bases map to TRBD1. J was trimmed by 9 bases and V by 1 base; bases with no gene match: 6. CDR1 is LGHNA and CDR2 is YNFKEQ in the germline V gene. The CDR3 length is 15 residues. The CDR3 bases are TGTGCCAGCAGCCAAGTGGGGACAGGGGTACGTGAGCAGTTCTTC. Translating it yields CASSQVGTGVREQFF.

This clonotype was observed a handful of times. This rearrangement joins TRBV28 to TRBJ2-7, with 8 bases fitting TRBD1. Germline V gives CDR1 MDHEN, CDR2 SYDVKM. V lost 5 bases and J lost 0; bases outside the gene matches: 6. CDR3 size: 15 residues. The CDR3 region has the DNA TGTGCCAGCAGTACCAGGGGGCCGTACTCCTACGAGCAGTACTTC. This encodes CASSTRGPYSYEQYF.

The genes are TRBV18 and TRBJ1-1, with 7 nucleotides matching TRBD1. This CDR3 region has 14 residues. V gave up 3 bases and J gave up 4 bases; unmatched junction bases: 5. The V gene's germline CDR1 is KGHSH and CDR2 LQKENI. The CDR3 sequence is CASSPTQGVTEAFF. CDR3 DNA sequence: TGTGCCAGCTCACCGACGCAGGGGGTCACTGAAGCTTTCTTT.

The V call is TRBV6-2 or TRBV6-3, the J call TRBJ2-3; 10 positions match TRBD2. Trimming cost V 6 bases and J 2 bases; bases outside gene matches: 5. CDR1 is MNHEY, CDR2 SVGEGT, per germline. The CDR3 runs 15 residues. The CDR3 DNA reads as TGTGCCAGCAGCCTAGCGGGGGAGATCACAGATACGCAGTATTTT. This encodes CASSLAGEITDTQYF.